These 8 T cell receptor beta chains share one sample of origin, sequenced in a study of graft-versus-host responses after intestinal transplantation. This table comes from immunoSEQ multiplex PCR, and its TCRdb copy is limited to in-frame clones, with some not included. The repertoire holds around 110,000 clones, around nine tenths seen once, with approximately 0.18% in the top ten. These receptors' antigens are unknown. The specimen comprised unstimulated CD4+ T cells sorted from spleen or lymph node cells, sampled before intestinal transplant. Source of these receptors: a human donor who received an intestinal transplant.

CDR3 protein: CAIRSGTGPNQPQHF. In DNA form, the CDR3 reads TGTGCCATCAGGTCCGGGACAGGGCCAAATCAGCCCCAGCATTTT. The chain joins TRBV10-3 to TRBJ1-5; 9 nucleotides agree with TRBD1. Germline values: CDR1 ENHRY, CDR2 SYGVKD. Trimming took 6 bases from V and 4 from J; bases not matched to a gene: 7. The CDR3 has 15 amino acids.

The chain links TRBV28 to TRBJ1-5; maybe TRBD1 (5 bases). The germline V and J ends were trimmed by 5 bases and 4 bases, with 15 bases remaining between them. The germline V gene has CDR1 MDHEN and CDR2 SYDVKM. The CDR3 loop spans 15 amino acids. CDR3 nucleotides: TGTGCCAGCAGTCCTGACCTTACAGGTAATCAGCCCCAGCATTTT. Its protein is CASSPDLTGNQPQHF.

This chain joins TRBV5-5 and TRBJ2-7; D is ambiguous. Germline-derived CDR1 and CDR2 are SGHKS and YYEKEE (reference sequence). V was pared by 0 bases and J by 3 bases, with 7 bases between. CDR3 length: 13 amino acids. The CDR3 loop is CASSLGPGYEQYF. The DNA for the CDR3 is TGTGCCAGCAGCTTGGGTCCAGGCTACGAGCAGTACTTC.

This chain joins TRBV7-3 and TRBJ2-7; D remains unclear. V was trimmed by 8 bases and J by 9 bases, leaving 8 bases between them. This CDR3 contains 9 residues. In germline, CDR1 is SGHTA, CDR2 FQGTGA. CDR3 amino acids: CASSPGQYF. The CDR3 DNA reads TGTGCCAGCTCCCCCGGGCAGTACTTC.

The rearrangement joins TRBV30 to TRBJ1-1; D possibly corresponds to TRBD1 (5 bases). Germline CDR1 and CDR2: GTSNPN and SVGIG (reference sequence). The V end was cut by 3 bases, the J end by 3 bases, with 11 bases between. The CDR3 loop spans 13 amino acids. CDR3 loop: CAWRKRRDTEAFF. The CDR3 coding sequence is TGTGCCTGGAGGAAACGCAGGGACACTGAAGCTTTCTTT.

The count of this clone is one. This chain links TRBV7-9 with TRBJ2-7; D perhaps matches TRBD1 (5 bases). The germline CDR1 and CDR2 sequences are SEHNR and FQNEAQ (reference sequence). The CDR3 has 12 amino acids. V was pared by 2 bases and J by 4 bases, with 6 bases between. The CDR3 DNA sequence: TGTGCCAGCAGCTTAAAGGGGTACGAGCAGTACTTC. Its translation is CASSLKGYEQYF. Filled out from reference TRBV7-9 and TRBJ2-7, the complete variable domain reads DTGVSQNPRHKITKRGQNVTFRCDPISEHNRLYWYRQTLGQGPEFLTYFQNEAQLEKSRLLSDRFSAERPKGSFSTLEIQRTEQGDSAMYLCASSLKGYEQYFGPGTRLTVT.

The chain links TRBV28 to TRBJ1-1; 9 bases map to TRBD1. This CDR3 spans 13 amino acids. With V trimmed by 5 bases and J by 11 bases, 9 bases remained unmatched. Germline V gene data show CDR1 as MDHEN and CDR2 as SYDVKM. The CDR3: CASSGGQGRYAFF. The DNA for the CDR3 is TGTGCCAGCAGTGGGGGACAGGGTCGATACGCTTTCTTT.

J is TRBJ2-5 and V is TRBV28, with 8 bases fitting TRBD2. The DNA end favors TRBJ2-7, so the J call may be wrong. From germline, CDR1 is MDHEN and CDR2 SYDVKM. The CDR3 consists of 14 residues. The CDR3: CASRGAGASYEQYF. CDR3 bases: TGTGCCAGCAGGGGAGCGGGAGCGTCGTACGAGCAGTACTTC.